This T cell receptor beta chain was obtained from a study of cytomegalovirus exposure and HLA in healthy donors. Amplification used 60 Vbeta primers and 13 Jbeta primers. The repertoire was sequenced with immunoSEQ multiplex PCR; TCRdb's copy has only in-frame clones and lacks some. Recorded here are fewer than 200,000 clones; the top ten clones represent under 6.5%. Healthy bone marrow donors made up the donors. CDR1 is SGHRS, CDR2 YFSETQ, per germline. The CDR3 spans 17 residues. General study results and limits: Using a false discovery rate of 0.05, a later analysis showed that 15,000 to 20,000 TCR beta sequences were associated with HLA alleles. V- and J-gene trimming in TCR beta was tied to a missense DCLRE1C variant by an analysis performed later. Later findings reportedly placed an Asian-associated ancestry cluster below the 666-donor mean for N-insertions.

Worth noting for this clone: Its antigen is as yet unknown. One end of the junction fails to match germline, which may point to a read error.

V gene TRBV5-1 combines with J gene TRBJ1-2, with 10 bases lining up with TRBD1. The sample was PBMCs. The receptor comes from a man younger than 45 in good health and CMV-seronegative. The CDR3 here is CAGSGTGDAPLLDGYTF. CDR3 DNA sequence: TGCGCCGGCAGCGGGACAGGGGACGCTCCACTTTTAGATGGCTACACCTTC.